The 4 T cell receptor beta chains below were found in one sample sequenced in a study of identical twins. In TCRdb, the 5' RACE reads were re-called with MiXCR into one record per CDR3 protein. The sample has about 900,000 distinct CDR3 sequences; 9% to 15% are singletons. Separately, the same data were catalogued under a study of yellow fever vaccine responses in identical twins.

The material sequenced was PBMCs. The receptors derive from a woman aged 18-35 years in good health.

This clonotype was counted only a few times. The CDR3 nucleotides are TGTGCCAGCAGCTTTGTGACGGGACAGAACGAGCAGTACTTC. Translation gives CASSFVTGQNEQYF. The gene calls are TRBV11-3 and TRBJ2-7, with 7 bases that match TRBD1. The V segment lost 3 bases and the J segment 5 bases; nucleotides outside the gene matches: 7. The CDR3 totals 14 residues. Germline V gene lookup returns CDR1 SGHNT and CDR2 YENEEA.

This chain links TRBV10-2 with TRBJ2-1, with D perhaps given as TRBD1 or TRBD2 (5 bases each). V lost 8 bases and J 7 bases, leaving 18 bases between the germline ends. The length of the CDR3 is 14 residues. Germline CDR1 is WSHSY and CDR2 is SAAADI. This chain's CDR3 is CASRELDRPNEQFF. As DNA, the CDR3 is TGCGCCAGCCGGGAACTCGACAGACCGAATGAGCAGTTCTTC.

V and J are TRBV6-5 and TRBJ2-1; a possible D gene is TRBD1 (5 bases). The CDR3 is 15 residues long. V was trimmed by 2 bases and J by 5 bases, leaving 13 bases between them. Germline CDR1 MNHEY, CDR2 SVGAGI. The CDR3 sequence is CASSYGQGIHNEQFF. The CDR3 DNA follows: TGTGCCAGCAGTTACGGCCAGGGTATACACAATGAGCAGTTCTTC.

This clonotype was seen once. V and J are TRBV5-1 and TRBJ2-1; TRBD2 is a possible D gene (5 bases). CDR3 length: 18 residues. Deletions cut 0 bases from V and 0 bases from J, with 16 bases between. CDR1 and CDR2 (germline): SGHRS, YFSETQ. The CDR3 reads CASSLVAADGNSYNEQFF. The CDR3 DNA reads as TGCGCCAGCAGCTTGGTGGCGGCTGACGGGAACTCCTACAATGAGCAGTTCTTC.